These T cell receptor beta chains were read from a single sample in a study of blood T cell repertoires in COVID-19. Method: immunoSEQ multiplex PCR; TCRdb's copy keeps in-frame clones and lacks some. The sample has 50,000 or so clones, around nine tenths seen once. Sequenced sample: peripheral blood. The receptors come from a woman of 80 years or more with acute or convalescent COVID-19. Both conserved end residues are part of each CDR3. Fields, in order: D gene, V gene, CDR3 protein. A D gene is named only where the DNA matches it firmly.

>TRBD1|TRBV5-1
CASSLAGTGVDEQYF
>TRBD1|TRBV25-1
CASSRPGQGWAEAFF
>.|TRBV5-1
CASSLAGEINEQFF
>TRBD2|TRBV9
CASSGTSGSTHNEQFF
>.|TRBV5-5
CASSSTVFYGYTF
>TRBD1|TRBV28
CASSLGAQGARGTEAFF
>.|TRBV7-9
CASSTGTVTGNTIYF
>.|TRBV4-3
CASSQDGIRGSDTEAFF
>.|TRBV7-9
CASNPRGANVLTF
>.|TRBV9
CASSGGAASSYNEQFF
>TRBD2|TRBV5-1
CASSLTLAVPQETQYF
>TRBD2|TRBV5-1
CASSLTSGSPLYEQYF
>.|TRBV7-9
CASSLTGYEQYF
>.|TRBV7-3
CASRPQGTNTEAFF
>.|TRBV20-1
CSASPLKRVGTEAFF
>TRBD1|TRBV6-1
CASSVAGQFYGYTF
>TRBD1|TRBV24-1
CATSDTKQGWNQPQHF